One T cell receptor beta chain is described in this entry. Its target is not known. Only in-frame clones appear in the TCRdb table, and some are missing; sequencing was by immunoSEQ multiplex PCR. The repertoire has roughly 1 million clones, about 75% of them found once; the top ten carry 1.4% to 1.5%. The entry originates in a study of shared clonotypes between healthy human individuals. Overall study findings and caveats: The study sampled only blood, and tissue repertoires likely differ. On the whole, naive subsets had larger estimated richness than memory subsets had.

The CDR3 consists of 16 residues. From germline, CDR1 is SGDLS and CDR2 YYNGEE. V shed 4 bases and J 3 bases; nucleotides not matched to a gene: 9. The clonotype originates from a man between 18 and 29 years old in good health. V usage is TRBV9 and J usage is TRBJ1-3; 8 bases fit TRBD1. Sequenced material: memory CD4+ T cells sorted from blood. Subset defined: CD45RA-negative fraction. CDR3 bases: TGTGCCAGCAGCCCCGGTCGGACAGGGATTGGAAACACCATATATTTT. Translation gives CASSPGRTGIGNTIYF. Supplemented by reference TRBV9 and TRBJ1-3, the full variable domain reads DSGVTQTPKHLITATGQRVTLRCSPRSGDLSVYWYQQSLDQGLQFLIQYYNGEERAKGNILERFSAQQFPDLHSELNLSSLELGDSALYFCASSPGRTGIGNTIYFGEGSWLTVV.